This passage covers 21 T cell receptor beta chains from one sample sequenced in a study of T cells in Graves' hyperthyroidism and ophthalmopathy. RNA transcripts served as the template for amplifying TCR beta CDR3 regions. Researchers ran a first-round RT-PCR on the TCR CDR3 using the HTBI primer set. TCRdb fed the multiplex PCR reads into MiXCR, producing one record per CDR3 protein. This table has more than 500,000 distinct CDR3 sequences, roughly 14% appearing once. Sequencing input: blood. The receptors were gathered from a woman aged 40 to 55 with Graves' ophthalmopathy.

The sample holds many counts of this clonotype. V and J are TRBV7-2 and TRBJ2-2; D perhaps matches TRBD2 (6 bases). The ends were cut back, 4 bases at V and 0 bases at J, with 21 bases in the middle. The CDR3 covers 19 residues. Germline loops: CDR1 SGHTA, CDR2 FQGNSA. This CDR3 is CASSSPPFSSDTNTGELFF. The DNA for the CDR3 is TGTGCCAGCAGCTCCCCCCCATTCTCTAGCGACACGAACACCGGGGAGCTGTTTTTT.

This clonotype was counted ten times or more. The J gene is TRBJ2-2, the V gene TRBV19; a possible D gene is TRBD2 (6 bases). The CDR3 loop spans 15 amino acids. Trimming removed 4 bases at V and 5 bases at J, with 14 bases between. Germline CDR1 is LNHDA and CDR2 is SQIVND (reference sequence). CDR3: CASSKQRGGTGELFF. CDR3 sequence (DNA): TGTGCCAGTAGTAAGCAGAGAGGAGGGACCGGGGAGCTGTTTTTT.

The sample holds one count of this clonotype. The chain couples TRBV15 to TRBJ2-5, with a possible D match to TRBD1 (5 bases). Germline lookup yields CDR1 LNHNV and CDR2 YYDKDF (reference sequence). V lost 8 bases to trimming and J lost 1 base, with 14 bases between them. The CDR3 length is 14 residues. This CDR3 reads CATEPRRGQETQYF. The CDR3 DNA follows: TGTGCCACCGAGCCCCGAAGGGGCCAAGAGACCCAGTACTTC. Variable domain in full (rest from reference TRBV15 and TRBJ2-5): DAMVIQNPRYQVTQFGKPVTLSCSQTLNHNVMYWYQQKSSQAPKLLFHYYDKDFNNEADTPDNFQSRRPNTSFCFLDIRSPGLGDTAMYLCATEPRRGQETQYFGPGTRLLVL.

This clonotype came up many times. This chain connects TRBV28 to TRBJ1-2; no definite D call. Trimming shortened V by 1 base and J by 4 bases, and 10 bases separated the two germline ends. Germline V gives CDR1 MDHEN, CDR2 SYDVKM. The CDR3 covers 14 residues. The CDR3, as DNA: TGTGCCAGCAGTTTATATGGGGAGGCCTATGGCTACACCTTC. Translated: CASSLYGEAYGYTF.

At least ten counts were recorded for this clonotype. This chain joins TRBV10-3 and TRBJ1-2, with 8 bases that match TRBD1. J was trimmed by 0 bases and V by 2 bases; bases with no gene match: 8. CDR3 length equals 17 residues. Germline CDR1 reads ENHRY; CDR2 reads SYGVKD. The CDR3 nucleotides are TGTGCCATCAGTGAGATGGCCGACAGGGGAGCTAACTATGGCTACACCTTC. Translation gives CAISEMADRGANYGYTF.

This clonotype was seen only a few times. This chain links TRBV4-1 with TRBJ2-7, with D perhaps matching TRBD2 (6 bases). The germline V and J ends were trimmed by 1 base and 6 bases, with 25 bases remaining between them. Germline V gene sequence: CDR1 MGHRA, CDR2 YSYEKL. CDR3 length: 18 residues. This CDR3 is CASSQVQRLGSAKSEQYF. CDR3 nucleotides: TGCGCCAGCAGCCAAGTCCAGAGACTAGGATCCGCCAAGTCCGAGCAGTACTTC.

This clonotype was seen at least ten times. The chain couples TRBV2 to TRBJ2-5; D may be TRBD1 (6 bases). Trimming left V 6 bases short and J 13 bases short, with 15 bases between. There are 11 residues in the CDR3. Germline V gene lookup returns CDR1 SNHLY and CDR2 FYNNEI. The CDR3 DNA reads TGTGCCAGCAGGGGGGACACCATTTCGTACTTC. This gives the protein CASRGDTISYF.

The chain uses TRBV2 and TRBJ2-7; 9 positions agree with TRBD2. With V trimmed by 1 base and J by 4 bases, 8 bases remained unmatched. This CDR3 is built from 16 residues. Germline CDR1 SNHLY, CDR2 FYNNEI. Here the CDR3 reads CASSEGLAGVGYEQYF. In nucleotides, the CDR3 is TGTGCCAGCAGTGAAGGTTTAGCGGGAGTCGGATACGAGCAGTACTTC.

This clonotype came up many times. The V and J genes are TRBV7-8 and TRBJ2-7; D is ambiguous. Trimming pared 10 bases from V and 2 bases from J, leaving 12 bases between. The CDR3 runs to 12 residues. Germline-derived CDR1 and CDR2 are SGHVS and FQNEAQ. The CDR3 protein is CAIIKGAYEQYF. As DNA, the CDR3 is TGTGCCATCATCAAAGGAGCCTACGAGCAGTACTTC. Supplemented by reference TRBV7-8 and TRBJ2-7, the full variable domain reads GAGVSQSPRYKVAKRGQDVALRCDPISGHVSLFWYQQALGQGPEFLTYFQNEAQLDKSGLPSDRFFAERPEGSVSTLKIQRTQQEDSAVYLCAIIKGAYEQYFGPGTRLTVT.

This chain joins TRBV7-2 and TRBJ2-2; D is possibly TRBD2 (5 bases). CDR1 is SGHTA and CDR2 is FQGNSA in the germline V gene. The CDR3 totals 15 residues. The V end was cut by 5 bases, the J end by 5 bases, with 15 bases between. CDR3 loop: CASSPGRGWTGELFF. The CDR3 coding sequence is TGTGCCAGCAGCCCCGGACGGGGTTGGACCGGGGAGCTGTTTTTT. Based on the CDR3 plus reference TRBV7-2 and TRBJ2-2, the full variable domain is GAGVSQSPSNKVTEKGKDVELRCDPISGHTALYWYRQSLGQGLEFLIYFQGNSAPDKSGLPSDRFSAERTGGSVSTLTIQRTQQEDSAVYLCASSPGRGWTGELFFGEGSRLTVL.

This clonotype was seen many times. CDR3 region: CASSLKAGDQAYEQYF. For the CDR3, the DNA is TGTGCCAGCAGCCTCAAGGCTGGGGACCAAGCCTACGAGCAGTACTTC. The V gene is TRBV4-2, the J gene TRBJ2-7; D may be TRBD1 or TRBD2 (5 bases each). This CDR3 is 16 amino acids long. V was cut by 4 bases and J by 2 bases, with 18 bases left in between. CDR1 is LGHNA and CDR2 is YNFKEQ in the germline V gene.

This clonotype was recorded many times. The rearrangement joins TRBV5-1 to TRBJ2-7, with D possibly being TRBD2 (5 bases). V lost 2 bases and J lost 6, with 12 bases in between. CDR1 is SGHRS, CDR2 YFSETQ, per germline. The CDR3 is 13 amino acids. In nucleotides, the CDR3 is TGCGCCAGCAGCTTAGGGAGCACGGGCGAGCAGTACTTC. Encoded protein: CASSLGSTGEQYF.

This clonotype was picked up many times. The CDR3 loop reads CASSLSASYEQYF. CDR3 nucleotides: TGTGCCAGCAGTTTATCGGCGAGCTACGAGCAGTACTTC. The chain links TRBV12-3 or TRBV12-4 to TRBJ2-7; D remains ambiguous. The CDR3 is 13 residues long. Trimming cost V 2 bases and J 3 bases, with 8 bases left between them.

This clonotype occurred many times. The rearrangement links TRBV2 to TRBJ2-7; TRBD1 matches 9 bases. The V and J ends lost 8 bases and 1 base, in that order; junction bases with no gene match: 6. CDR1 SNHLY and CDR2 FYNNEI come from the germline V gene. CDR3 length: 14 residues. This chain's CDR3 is CASGRDRDSYEQYF. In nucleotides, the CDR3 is TGTGCCAGCGGACGGGACAGGGATTCCTACGAGCAGTACTTC.

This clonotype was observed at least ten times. CDR3 bases: TGTGCCAGCAACACTGACAGGAGGGAAAACATTCAGTACTTC. Protein sequence: CASNTDRRENIQYF. This chain links TRBV12-3 or TRBV12-4 with TRBJ2-4; perhaps D is TRBD1 or TRBD2 (6 bases each). Between the trimmed V and J ends, which lost 7 bases and 5 bases, there was a span of 15 bases. This CDR3 has 14 residues.

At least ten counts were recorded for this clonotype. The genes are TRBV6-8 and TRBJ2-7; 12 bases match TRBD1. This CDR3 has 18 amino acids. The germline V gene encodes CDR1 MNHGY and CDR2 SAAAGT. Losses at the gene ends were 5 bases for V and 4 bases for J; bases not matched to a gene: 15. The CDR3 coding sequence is TGTGCCAGCAGTGTAGGTCACCGGGACAGGGGGCGAGGATACGAGCAGTACTTC. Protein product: CASSVGHRDRGRGYEQYF.

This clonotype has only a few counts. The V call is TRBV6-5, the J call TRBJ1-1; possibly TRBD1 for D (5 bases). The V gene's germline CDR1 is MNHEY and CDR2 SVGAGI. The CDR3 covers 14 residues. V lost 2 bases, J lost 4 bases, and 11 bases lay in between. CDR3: CASSYGGGGTEAFF. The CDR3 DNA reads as TGTGCCAGCAGTTACGGGGGTGGTGGCACTGAAGCTTTCTTT.

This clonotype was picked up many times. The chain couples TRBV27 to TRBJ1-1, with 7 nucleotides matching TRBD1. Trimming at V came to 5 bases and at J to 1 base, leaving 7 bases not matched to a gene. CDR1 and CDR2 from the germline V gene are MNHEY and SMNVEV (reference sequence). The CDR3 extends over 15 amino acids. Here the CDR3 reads CASSGPGQKNTEAFF. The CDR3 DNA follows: TGTGCCAGCAGTGGCCCGGGACAGAAGAACACTGAAGCTTTCTTT.

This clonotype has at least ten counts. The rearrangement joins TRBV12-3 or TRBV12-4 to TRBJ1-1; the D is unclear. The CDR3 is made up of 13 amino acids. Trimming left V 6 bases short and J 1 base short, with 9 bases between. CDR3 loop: CASSTEGNTEAFF. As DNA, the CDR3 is TGTGCCAGCAGCACCGAGGGGAACACTGAAGCTTTCTTT.

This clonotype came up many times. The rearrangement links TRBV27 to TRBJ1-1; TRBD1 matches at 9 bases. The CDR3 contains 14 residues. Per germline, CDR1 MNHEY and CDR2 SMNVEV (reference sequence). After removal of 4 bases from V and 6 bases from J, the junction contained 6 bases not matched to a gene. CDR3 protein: CASSSRTGVSEAFF. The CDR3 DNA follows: TGTGCCAGCAGTTCAAGGACAGGGGTCTCTGAAGCTTTCTTT.

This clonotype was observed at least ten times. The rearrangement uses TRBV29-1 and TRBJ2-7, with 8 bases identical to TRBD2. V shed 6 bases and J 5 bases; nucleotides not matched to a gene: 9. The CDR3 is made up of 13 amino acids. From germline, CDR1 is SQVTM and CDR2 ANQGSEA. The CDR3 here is CSVGAGAFNEQYF. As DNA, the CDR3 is TGCAGCGTCGGAGCGGGAGCGTTCAACGAGCAGTACTTC.